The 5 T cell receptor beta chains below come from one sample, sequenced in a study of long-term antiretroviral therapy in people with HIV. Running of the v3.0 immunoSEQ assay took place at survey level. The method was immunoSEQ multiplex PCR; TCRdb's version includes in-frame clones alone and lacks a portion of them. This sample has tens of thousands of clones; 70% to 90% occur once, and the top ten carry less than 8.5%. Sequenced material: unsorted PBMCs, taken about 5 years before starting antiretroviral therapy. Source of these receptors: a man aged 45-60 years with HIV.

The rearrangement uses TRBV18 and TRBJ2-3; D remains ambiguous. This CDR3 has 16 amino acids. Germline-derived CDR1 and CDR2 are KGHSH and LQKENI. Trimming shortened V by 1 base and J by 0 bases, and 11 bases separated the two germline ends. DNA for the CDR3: TGTGCCAGCTCACCACAGGGTGTTTGGAGCACAGATACGCAGTATTTT. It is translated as CASSPQGVWSTDTQYF.

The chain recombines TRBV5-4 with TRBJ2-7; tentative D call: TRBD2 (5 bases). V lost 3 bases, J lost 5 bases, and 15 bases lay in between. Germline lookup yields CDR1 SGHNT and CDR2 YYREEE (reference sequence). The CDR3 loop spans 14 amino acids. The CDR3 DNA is TGTGCCAGCAGCTCCCCCTCGGGATGGAACGAGCAGTACTTC. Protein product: CASSSPSGWNEQYF.

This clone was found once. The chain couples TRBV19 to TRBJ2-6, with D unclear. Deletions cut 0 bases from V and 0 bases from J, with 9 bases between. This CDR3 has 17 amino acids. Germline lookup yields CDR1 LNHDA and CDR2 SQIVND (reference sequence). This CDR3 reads CASSIDGYFSGANVLTF. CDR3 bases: TGTGCCAGTAGTATAGATGGGTACTTCTCTGGGGCCAACGTCCTGACTTTC.

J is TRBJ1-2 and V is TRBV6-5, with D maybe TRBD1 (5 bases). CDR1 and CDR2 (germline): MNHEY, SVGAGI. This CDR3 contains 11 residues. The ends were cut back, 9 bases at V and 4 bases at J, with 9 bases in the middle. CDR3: CASSQGYGYTF. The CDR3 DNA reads TGTGCCAGTAGTCAGGGCTATGGCTACACCTTC.

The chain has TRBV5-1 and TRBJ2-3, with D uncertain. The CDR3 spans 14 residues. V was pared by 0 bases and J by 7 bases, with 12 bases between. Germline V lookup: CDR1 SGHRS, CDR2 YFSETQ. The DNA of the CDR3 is TGCGCCAGCAGCTTGGATGACTCCAAGTATACGCAGTATTTT. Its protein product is CASSLDDSKYTQYF.